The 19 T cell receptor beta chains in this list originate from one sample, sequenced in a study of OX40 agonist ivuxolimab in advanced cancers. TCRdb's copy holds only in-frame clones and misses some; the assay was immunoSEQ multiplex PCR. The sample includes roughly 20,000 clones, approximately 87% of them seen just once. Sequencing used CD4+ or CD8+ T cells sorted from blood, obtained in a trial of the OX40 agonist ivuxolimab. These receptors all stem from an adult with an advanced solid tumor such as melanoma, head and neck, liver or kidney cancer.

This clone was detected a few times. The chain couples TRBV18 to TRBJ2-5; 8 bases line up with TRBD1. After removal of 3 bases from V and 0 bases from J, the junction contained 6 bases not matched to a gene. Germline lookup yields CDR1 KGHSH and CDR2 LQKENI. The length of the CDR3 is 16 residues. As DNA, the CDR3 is TGTGCCAGCTCACCTGGGACAGGAATCGACCAAGAGACCCAGTACTTC. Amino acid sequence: CASSPGTGIDQETQYF.

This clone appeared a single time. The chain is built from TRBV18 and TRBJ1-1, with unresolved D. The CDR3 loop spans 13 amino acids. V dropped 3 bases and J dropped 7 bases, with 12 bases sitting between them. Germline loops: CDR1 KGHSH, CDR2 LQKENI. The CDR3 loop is CASSPTTAFEAFF. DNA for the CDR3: TGTGCCAGCTCACCGACGACGGCCTTTGAAGCTTTCTTT.

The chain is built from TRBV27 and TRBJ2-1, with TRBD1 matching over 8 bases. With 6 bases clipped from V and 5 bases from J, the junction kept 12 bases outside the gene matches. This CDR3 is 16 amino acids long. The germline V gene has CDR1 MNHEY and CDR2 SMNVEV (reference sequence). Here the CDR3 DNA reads TGTGCCAGCAGCCATCCCGGGACAGGTGATCACAATGAGCAGTTCTTC. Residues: CASSHPGTGDHNEQFF.

The CDR3 loop is CASSRETTGGDYNEQFF. The CDR3 bases are TGCGCCAGCAGCCGAGAAACGACCGGGGGGGACTACAATGAGCAGTTCTTC. The J gene is TRBJ2-1, the V gene TRBV4-1; the match to TRBD2 covers 8 bases. This CDR3 is built from 17 residues. The ends lost 4 bases at V and 3 bases at J; junction bases unmatched: 11. Germline V gives CDR1 MGHRA, CDR2 YSYEKL.

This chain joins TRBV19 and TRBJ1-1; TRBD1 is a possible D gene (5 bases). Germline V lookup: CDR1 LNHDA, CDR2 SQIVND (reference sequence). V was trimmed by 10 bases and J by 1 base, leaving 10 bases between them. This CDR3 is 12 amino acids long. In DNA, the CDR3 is TGTGCCACCAGGGTGGGGAACACTGAAGCTTTCTTT. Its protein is CATRVGNTEAFF.

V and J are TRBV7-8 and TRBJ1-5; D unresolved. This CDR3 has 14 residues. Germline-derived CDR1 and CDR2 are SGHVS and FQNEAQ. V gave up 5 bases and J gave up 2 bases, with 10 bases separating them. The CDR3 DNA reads TGTGCCAGCAGCGAGGGTCTGGGCAATCAGCCCCAGCATTTT. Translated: CASSEGLGNQPQHF.

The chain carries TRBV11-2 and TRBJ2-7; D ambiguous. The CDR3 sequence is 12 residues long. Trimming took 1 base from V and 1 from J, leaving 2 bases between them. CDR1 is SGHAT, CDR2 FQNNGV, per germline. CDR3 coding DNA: TGTGCCAGCAGCTTAGTGTCCTACGAGCAGTACTTC. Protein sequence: CASSLVSYEQYF.

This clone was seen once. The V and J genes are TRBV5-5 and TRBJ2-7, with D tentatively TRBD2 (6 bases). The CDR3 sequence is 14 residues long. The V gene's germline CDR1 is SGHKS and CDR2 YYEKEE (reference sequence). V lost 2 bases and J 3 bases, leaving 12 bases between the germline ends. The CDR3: CASSLGLTNYEQYF. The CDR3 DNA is TGTGCCAGCAGCTTAGGACTAACAAACTACGAGCAGTACTTC. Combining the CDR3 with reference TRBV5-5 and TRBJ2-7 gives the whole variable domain DAGVTQSPTHLIKTRGQQVTLRCSPISGHKSVSWYQQVLGQGPQFIFQYYEKEERGRGNFPDRFSARQFPNYSSELNVNALLLGDSALYLCASSLGLTNYEQYFGPGTRLTVT.

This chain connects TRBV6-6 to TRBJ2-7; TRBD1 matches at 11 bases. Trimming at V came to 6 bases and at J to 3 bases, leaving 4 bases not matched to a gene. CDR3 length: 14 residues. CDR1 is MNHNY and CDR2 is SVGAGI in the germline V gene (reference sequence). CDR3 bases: TGTGCCAGCAGGCGGGGACAGGGGGACTACGAGCAGTACTTC. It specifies CASRRGQGDYEQYF.

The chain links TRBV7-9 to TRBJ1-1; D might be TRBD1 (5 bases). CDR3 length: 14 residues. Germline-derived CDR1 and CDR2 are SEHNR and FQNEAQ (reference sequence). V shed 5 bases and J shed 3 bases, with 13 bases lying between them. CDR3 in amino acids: CASSPSQGYTEAFF. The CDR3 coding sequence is TGTGCCAGCAGCCCCTCCCAGGGATACACTGAAGCTTTCTTT.

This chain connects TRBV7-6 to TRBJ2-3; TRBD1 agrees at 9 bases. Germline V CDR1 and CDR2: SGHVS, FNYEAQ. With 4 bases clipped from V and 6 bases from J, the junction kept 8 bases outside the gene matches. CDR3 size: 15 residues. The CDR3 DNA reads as TGTGCCAGCAGCTGGGGGACAGGGATGAGGGATACGCAGTATTTT. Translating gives CASSWGTGMRDTQYF.

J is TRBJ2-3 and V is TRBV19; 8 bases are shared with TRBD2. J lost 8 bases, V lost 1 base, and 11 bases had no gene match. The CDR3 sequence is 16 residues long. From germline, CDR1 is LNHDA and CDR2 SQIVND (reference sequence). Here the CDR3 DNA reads TGTGCCAGTAGTATAGTGAGCGGGGGCTCCGGGTCTACGCAGTATTTT. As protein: CASSIVSGGSGSTQYF.

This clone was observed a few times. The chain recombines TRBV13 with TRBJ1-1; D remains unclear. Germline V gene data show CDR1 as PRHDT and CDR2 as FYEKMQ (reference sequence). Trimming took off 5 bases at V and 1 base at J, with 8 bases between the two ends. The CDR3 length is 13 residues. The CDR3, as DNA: TGTGCCAGCAGCCCGCTAGGGAACACTGAAGCTTTCTTT. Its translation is CASSPLGNTEAFF.

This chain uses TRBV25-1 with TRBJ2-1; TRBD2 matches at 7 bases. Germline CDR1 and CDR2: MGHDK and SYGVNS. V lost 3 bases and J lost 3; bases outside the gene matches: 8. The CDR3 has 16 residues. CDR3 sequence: CASSEKSGAHYNEQFF. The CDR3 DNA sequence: TGTGCCAGCAGTGAGAAGAGCGGGGCTCACTACAATGAGCAGTTCTTC.

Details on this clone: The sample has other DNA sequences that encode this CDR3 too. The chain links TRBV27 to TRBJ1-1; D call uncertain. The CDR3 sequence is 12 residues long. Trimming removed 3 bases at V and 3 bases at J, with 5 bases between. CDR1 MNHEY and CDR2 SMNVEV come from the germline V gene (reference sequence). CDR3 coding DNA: TGTGCCAGCAGTTTGGGTGACACTGAAGCTTTCTTT. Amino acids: CASSLGDTEAFF.

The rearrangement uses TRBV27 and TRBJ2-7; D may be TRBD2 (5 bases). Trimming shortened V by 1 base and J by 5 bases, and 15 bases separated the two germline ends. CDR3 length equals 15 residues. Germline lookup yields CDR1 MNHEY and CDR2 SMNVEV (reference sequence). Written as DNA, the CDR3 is TGTGCCAGCAGTTTATTTTATGGAGGCGGCAACGAGCAGTACTTC. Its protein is CASSLFYGGGNEQYF.

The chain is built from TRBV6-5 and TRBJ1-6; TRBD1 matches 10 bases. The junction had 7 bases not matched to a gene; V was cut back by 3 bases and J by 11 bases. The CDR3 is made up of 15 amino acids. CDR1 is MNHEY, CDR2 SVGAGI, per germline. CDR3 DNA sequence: TGTGCCAGCAGTTATGAGGACAGGGGGTTAGCACCCCTCCACTTT. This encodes CASSYEDRGLAPLHF.

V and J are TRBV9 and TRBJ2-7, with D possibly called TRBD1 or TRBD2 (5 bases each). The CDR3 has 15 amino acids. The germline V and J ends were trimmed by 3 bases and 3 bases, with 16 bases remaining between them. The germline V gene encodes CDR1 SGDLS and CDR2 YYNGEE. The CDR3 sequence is CASSGARDGHYEQYF. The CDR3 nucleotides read TGTGCCAGCAGCGGCGCCCGGGACGGCCACTACGAGCAGTACTTC.

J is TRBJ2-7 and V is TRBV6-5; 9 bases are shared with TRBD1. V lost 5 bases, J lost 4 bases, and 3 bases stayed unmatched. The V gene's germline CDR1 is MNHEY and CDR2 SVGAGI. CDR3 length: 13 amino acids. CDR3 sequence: CASSLGQGYEQYF. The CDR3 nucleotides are TGTGCCAGCAGTCTTGGACAGGGGTACGAGCAGTACTTC.